Following are 15 T cell receptor beta chains from one sample sequenced in a study of cytomegalovirus exposure and HLA in healthy donors. Amplification used 60 Vbeta primers and 13 Jbeta primers. Assay used: immunoSEQ multiplex PCR; TCRdb lists only in-frame clones, some missing. The sample carries about 240,000 clones, approximately 81% recorded once. The sample consisted of PBMCs. The receptors stem from a girl aged 2-10 years in good health and CMV-seronegative.

This clone was observed a few times. The genes are TRBV6-5 and TRBJ2-7; 10 bases match TRBD2. This CDR3 is 16 amino acids long. Germline loops: CDR1 MNHEY, CDR2 SVGAGI. Losses at the gene ends were 2 bases for V and 4 bases for J; bases not matched to a gene: 8. The CDR3 loop reads CASSYLAGANTYEQYF. The DNA of the CDR3 is TGTGCCAGCAGTTACCTAGCGGGAGCCAACACTTACGAGCAGTACTTC.

The V gene is TRBV7-9, the J gene TRBJ2-1; D not certain. V dropped 3 bases and J dropped 6 bases, with 9 bases sitting between them. Germline V gene sequence: CDR1 SEHNR, CDR2 FQNEAQ (reference sequence). The CDR3 loop spans 13 amino acids. The CDR3 region has the DNA TGTGCCAGCAGCTTCGTCCCTCCCAATGAGCAGTTCTTC. Encoded protein: CASSFVPPNEQFF.

CDR3 sequence (DNA): TGCGCCAGCAGCCAATTCGGGGGGCAGGGGGCCAAAAACATTCAGTACTTC. Protein sequence: CASSQFGGQGAKNIQYF. The rearrangement joins TRBV5-1 to TRBJ2-4; a weak D match, TRBD2 (7 bases). The V and J ends lost 4 bases and 1 base respectively, with 18 bases between them. Germline V CDR1 and CDR2: SGHRS, YFSETQ. This CDR3 comprises 17 residues.

The chain is built from TRBV7-9 and TRBJ1-3; D uncertain. The CDR3 totals 13 residues. Per germline, CDR1 SEHNR and CDR2 FQNEAQ (reference sequence). Trimming took 2 bases from V and 4 from J, leaving 6 bases between them. The CDR3: CASSLYQGNTIYF. In nucleotides, the CDR3 is TGTGCCAGCAGCTTATATCAGGGAAACACCATATATTTT.

Notes on this clone: The same CDR3 can be traced to other DNA sequences in this sample. The J gene is TRBJ2-7, the V gene TRBV6-6, with unresolved D. Germline loops: CDR1 MNHNY, CDR2 SVGAGI (reference sequence). The CDR3 runs to 13 residues. V was shortened by 2 bases and J by 1 base, with 6 bases between the two germline ends. CDR3: CASSYGQSYEQYF. CDR3 in DNA: TGTGCCAGCAGTTACGGGCAGTCCTACGAGCAGTACTTC.

The gene calls are TRBV2 and TRBJ2-3; 9 bases fit TRBD1. The CDR3 is made up of 14 amino acids. CDR1 SNHLY and CDR2 FYNNEI come from the germline V gene. The V gene end was trimmed by 6 bases and the J gene end by 4 bases; junction bases not matched to a gene: 5. The CDR3 spells CASRAGQGADTQYF. CDR3 DNA sequence: TGTGCCAGCAGAGCGGGACAGGGCGCAGATACGCAGTATTTT.

The chain links TRBV14 to TRBJ2-1, with unresolved D. The CDR3 is 15 residues long. Germline V CDR1 and CDR2: SGHDN, FVKESK. V was clipped by 4 bases and J by 0 bases, with 10 bases between them. This CDR3 is CASSPLESSYNEQFF. In DNA, the CDR3 is TGTGCCAGCAGCCCCTTAGAGAGCTCCTACAATGAGCAGTTCTTC. The full variable domain, rest sourced from reference TRBV14 and TRBJ2-1, is EAGVTQFPSHSVIEKGQTVTLRCDPISGHDNLYWYRRVMGKEIKFLLHFVKESKQDESGMPNNRFLAERTGGTYSTLKVQPAELEDSGVYFCASSPLESSYNEQFFGPGTRLTVL.

The V call is TRBV5-1, the J call TRBJ1-1; D not certain. Per the germline V gene, CDR1 is SGHRS and CDR2 is YFSETQ. Between the trimmed V and J ends, which lost 1 base and 0 bases, there was a span of 7 bases. This CDR3 spans 14 amino acids. The CDR3 spells CASSLTVVNTEAFF. CDR3 sequence (DNA): TGCGCCAGCAGCTTGACAGTCGTGAACACTGAAGCTTTCTTT.

This clone was picked up a small number of times. The chain links TRBV7-8 to TRBJ2-7; weak D call: TRBD1 (5 bases). This CDR3 has 15 amino acids. V dropped 0 bases and J dropped 0 bases, with 9 bases sitting between them. The germline V gene has CDR1 SGHVS and CDR2 FQNEAQ. The CDR3, as DNA: TGTGCCAGCAGCTTAGCTGAAAGGGGCTCCTACGAGCAGTACTTC. Translated: CASSLAERGSYEQYF. The full variable domain, completed using reference TRBV7-8 and TRBJ2-7, is GAGVSQSPRYKVAKRGQDVALRCDPISGHVSLFWYQQALGQGPEFLTYFQNEAQLDKSGLPSDRFFAERPEGSVSTLKIQRTQQEDSAVYLCASSLAERGSYEQYFGPGTRLTVT.

The chain links TRBV5-6 to TRBJ2-3; D is perhaps TRBD2 (6 bases). The V and J ends lost 4 bases and 2 bases respectively, with 8 bases between them. This CDR3 is 13 amino acids long. Germline CDR1 and CDR2: SGHDT and YYEEEE. CDR3 sequence reads: CASSLAPTDTQYF. CDR3 bases: TGTGCCAGCAGCCTAGCGCCCACAGATACGCAGTATTTT.

V usage is TRBV6-1 and J usage is TRBJ2-7, with a tentative D call TRBD2 (6 bases). Trimming left V 3 bases short and J 6 bases short, with 12 bases between. The CDR3 runs 13 residues. Germline values: CDR1 MNHNS, CDR2 SASEGT. The DNA of the CDR3 is TGTGCCAGCAGTGAGGCGGGACCTCTCGAGCAGTACTTC. Amino acid sequence: CASSEAGPLEQYF.

The chain links TRBV5-1 to TRBJ2-3, with 10 bases lining up with TRBD2. Looked up from germline, CDR1 is SGHRS and CDR2 is YFSETQ. This CDR3 comprises 17 residues. After removal of 1 base from V and 3 bases from J, the junction contained 8 bases not matched to a gene. The CDR3: CASSLNGASGGTDTQYF. DNA of the CDR3: TGCGCCAGCAGCTTGAACGGGGCTAGCGGGGGAACAGATACGCAGTATTTT.

This chain links TRBV7-9 with TRBJ2-7, with D maybe TRBD1 (5 bases). Germline V gene lookup returns CDR1 SEHNR and CDR2 FQNEAQ (reference sequence). The CDR3 has 14 amino acids. V lost 2 bases and J 4 bases, leaving 12 bases between the germline ends. CDR3 bases: TGTGCCAGCAGCTTAAGGGGCCTAGAATACGAGCAGTACTTC. This codes for CASSLRGLEYEQYF.

The chain recombines TRBV19 with TRBJ2-7; tentatively, D is TRBD2 (6 bases). Trimming pared 6 bases from V and 1 base from J, leaving 13 bases between. CDR3 length: 14 amino acids. CDR1 is LNHDA, CDR2 SQIVND, per germline (reference sequence). The CDR3: CASSPKGRSYEQYF. CDR3 DNA: TGTGCCAGTAGCCCCAAGGGGAGGTCCTACGAGCAGTACTTC. The variable domain in full, with the rest retrieved from reference TRBV19 and TRBJ2-7, is DGGITQSPKYLFRKEGQNVTLSCEQNLNHDAMYWYRQDPGQGLRLIYYSQIVNDFQKGDIAEGYSVSREKKESFPLTVTSAQKNPTAFYLCASSPKGRSYEQYFGPGTRLTVT.

The chain combines TRBV12-5 with TRBJ2-1; 13 bases map to TRBD2. The germline CDR1 and CDR2 sequences are LGHNT and FRNRAP. V was clipped by 0 bases and J by 8 bases; unmatched bases: 10. The CDR3 is made up of 18 amino acids. The CDR3 DNA is TGTGCTAGTGGTTTGGTTGGACTAGCGGGAGTAGGGGCTTATGAGCAGTTCTTC. This encodes CASGLVGLAGVGAYEQFF.